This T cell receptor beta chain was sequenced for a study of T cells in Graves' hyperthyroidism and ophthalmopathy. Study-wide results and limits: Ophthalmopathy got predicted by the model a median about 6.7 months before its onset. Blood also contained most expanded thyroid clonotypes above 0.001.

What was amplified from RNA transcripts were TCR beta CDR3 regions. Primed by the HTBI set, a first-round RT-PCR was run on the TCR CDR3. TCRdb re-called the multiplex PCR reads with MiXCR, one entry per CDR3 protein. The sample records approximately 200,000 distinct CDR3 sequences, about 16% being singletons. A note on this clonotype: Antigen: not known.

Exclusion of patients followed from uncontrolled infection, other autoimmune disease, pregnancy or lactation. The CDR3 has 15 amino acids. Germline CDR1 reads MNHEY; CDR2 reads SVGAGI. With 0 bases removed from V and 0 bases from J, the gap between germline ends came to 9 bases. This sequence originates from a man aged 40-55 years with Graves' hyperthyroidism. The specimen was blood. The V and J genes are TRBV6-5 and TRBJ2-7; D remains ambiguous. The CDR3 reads CASSYSQASSYEQYF. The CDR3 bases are TGTGCCAGCAGTTACTCCCAGGCCAGCTCCTACGAGCAGTACTTC.